Reported below is one TCR beta chain. The time point here: blood 4 weeks post-SBRT, at nephrectomy. Treatment denoted: 15 Gy SBRT to primary tumor, nephrectomy 4 weeks later. Sequencing was performed with immunoSEQ multiplex PCR; in TCRdb, only in-frame clones are kept and a portion is missing. The table shows about 77,000 clones, with around four fifths occurring only once. This sample is part of a study of radiation and T cells in renal cell carcinoma. V lost 7 bases and J 1 base, leaving 22 bases between the germline ends. Per the germline V gene, CDR1 is LNHDA and CDR2 is SQIVND (reference sequence). This CDR3 region has 17 residues.

This clonotype was sampled from a woman aged 60 to 75 with renal cell carcinoma. The sequencing used blood, collected from a patient whose treatment included radiotherapy and nephrectomy. This rearrangement joins TRBV19 to TRBJ1-1; D is perhaps TRBD1 (6 bases). The CDR3 sequence is CASTRGPVVLRNTEAFF. The CDR3 DNA is TGTGCCAGTACCAGGGGACCTGTAGTTCTTCGGAACACTGAAGCTTTCTTT. The variable domain in full, completed from reference TRBV19 and TRBJ1-1, reads DGGITQSPKYLFRKEGQNVTLSCEQNLNHDAMYWYRQDPGQGLRLIYYSQIVNDFQKGDIAEGYSVSREKKESFPLTVTSAQKNPTAFYLCASTRGPVVLRNTEAFFGQGTRLTVV.